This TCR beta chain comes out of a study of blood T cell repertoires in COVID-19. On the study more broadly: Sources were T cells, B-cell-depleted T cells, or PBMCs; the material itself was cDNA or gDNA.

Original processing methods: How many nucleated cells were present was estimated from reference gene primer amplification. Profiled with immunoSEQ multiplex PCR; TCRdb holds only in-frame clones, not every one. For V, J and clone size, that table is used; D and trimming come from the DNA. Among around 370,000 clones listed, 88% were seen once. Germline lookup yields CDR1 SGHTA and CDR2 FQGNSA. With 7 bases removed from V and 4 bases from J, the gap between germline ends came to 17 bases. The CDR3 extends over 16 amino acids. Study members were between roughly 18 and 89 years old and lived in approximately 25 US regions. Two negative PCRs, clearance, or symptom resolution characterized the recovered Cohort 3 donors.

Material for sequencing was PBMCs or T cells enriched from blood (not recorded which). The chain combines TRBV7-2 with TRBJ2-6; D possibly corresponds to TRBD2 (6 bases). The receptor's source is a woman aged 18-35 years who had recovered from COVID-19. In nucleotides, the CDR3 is TGTGCCAGCACCGCCATGGGGGGATCGGGGGCCAACGTCCTGACTTTC. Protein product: CASTAMGGSGANVLTF.